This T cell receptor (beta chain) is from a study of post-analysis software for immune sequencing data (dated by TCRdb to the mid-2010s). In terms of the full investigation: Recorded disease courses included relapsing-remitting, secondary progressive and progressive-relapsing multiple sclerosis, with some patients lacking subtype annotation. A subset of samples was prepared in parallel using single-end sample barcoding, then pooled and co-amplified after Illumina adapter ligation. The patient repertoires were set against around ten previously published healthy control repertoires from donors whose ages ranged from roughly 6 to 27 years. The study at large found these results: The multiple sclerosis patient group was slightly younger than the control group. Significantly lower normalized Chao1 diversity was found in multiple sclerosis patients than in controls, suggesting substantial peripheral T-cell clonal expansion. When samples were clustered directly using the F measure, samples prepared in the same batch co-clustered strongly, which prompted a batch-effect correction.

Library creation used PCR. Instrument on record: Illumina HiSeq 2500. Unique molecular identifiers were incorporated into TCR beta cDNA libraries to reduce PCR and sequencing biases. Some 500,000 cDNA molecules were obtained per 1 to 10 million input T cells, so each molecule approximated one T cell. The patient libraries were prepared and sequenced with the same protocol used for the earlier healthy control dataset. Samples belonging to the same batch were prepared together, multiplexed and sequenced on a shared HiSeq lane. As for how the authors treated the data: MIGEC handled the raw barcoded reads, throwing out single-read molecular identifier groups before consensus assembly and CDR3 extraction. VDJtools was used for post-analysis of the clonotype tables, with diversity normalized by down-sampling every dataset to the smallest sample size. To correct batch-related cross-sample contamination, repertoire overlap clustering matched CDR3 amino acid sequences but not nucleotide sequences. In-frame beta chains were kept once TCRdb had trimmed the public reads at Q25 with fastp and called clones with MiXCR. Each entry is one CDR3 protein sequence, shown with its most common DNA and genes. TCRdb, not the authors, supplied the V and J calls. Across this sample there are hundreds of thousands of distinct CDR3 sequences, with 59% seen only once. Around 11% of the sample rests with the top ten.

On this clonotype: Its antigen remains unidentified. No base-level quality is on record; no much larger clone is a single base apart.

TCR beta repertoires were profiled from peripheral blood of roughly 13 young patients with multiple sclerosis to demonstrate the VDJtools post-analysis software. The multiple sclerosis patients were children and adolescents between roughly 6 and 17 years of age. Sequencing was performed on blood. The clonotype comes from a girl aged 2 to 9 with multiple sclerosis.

The CDR3 protein is CASASMAKEQFF. At the DNA level, the sequence is TGTGCCAGCGCCTCCATGGCCAAGGAGCAGTTCTTC. Here the chain combines TRBV12-3 or TRBV12-4 and TRBJ2-1; no D gene is confidently identified. A distance of 15 bases separates the germline ends of V and J, which lose 8 bases and 10 bases respectively. The CDR3 starts with the cysteine, ends with the phenylalanine, and has 12 residues. Left in the record is the CDR3 DNA by itself, 36 bases read in frame from the first base.